These 12 T cell receptor beta chains were sequenced from one sample in a study of Graves' ophthalmopathy and Graves' hyperthyroidism. Researchers took RNA transcripts and amplified TCR beta CDR3 regions from them. HTBI primers primed a first-round RT-PCR, and a second-round multiplex PCR followed. Via MiXCR, TCRdb re-called the multiplex PCR reads, giving one row per CDR3 protein. The sample lists 450,000 to 600,000 distinct CDR3 sequences, under 45% occurring once. The sample was peripheral blood or thyroid tissue (not recorded which). All receptors derive from an adult man with Graves' hyperthyroidism.

This clonotype was detected ten times or more. The rearrangement links TRBV7-8 to TRBJ2-7; the D is unclear. This CDR3 spans 11 amino acids. Germline loops: CDR1 SGHVS, CDR2 FQNEAQ. V lost 3 bases, J lost 3 bases, and 3 bases lay in between. The chain's CDR3 is CASSFLYEQYF. CDR3 bases: TGTGCCAGCAGCTTTCTCTACGAGCAGTACTTC.

This clonotype was counted many times. The rearrangement joins TRBV7-3 to TRBJ1-1; 7 bases are shared with TRBD1. The CDR3 is made up of 15 amino acids. The V gene end was trimmed by 2 bases and the J gene end by 3 bases; junction bases not matched to a gene: 6. Germline-derived CDR1 and CDR2 are SGHTA and FQGTGA. The CDR3 protein is CASSLSRQGYTEAFF. As DNA, the CDR3 is TGTGCCAGCAGCTTATCGAGACAGGGATACACTGAAGCTTTCTTT.

The rearrangement links TRBV5-1 to TRBJ1-5, with 8 nucleotides matching TRBD1. J gave up 2 bases and V 4 bases, and 2 bases lay outside the gene matches. The length of the CDR3 is 14 residues. Per germline, CDR1 SGHRS and CDR2 YFSETQ. In nucleotides, the CDR3 is TGCGCCAGCAGCAAGACAGGGGGCAATCAGCCCCAGCATTTT. Translating gives CASSKTGGNQPQHF.

In the case of this clonotype: A much larger clone lies a single base off, so this may be a read error. The chain joins TRBV11-3 to TRBJ1-1, with D perhaps TRBD1 (6 bases). Trimming shortened V by 0 bases and J by 1 base, and 12 bases separated the two germline ends. CDR3 length equals 16 residues. Germline CDR1 and CDR2: SGHNT and YENEEA. The CDR3: CASSLDGGAENTEAFF. DNA of the CDR3: TGTGCCAGCAGCTTAGATGGGGGGGCAGAGAACACTGAAGCTTTCTTT.

To note about this clonotype: The CDR3 carries no conserved terminal phenylalanine or tryptophan, so it likely arises from a read error. This chain uses TRBV7-9 with TRBJ1-3; D gene uncertain. The V gene's germline CDR1 is SEHNR and CDR2 FQNEAQ (reference sequence). Trimming stripped 3 bases from V and 3 bases from J, with 6 bases between. The CDR3 length is 13 residues. As DNA, the CDR3 is TGTGCCAGCAGCTTGGTGGGTGGAAACACCATATATTCT. Amino acids: CASSLVGGNTIYS.

This chain uses TRBV15 with TRBJ2-5, with D possibly TRBD2 on 5 matching bases. The J call could be wrong; TRBJ2-4 is a better fit for the DNA end. The germline CDR1 and CDR2 sequences are LNHNV and YYDKDF (reference sequence). The CDR3 consists of 15 residues. The CDR3, as DNA: TGTGCCACCAGCAGGATTGACGGACTCGAAAACATTCAGTACTTC. This codes for CATSRIDGLENIQYF.

As concerns this clonotype: A much larger clone lies one base from this, so it may be a read error. The V gene is TRBV19, the J gene TRBJ1-1, with TRBD1 as a possible D gene (5 bases). In germline, CDR1 is LNHDA, CDR2 SQIVND (reference sequence). This CDR3 comprises 16 residues. V gave up 4 bases and J gave up 5 bases, with 20 bases separating them. The CDR3 protein is CASSTQVNRWGTEAFF. For the CDR3, the DNA is TGTGCCAGTAGTACCCAGGTTAACAGGTGGGGGACTGAAGCTTTCTTT.

This rearrangement joins TRBV10-3 to TRBJ2-2; 9 positions match TRBD2. The junction had 2 bases not matched to a gene; V was cut back by 11 bases and J by 1 base. CDR1 ENHRY and CDR2 SYGVKD come from the germline V gene. This CDR3 has 13 amino acids. The CDR3 spells CAPTSGNTGELFF. CDR3 DNA: TGTGCCCCGACTAGCGGGAACACCGGGGAGCTGTTTTTT.

This clonotype was seen ten or more times. The chain couples TRBV20-1 to TRBJ1-1; the D gene is possibly TRBD1 (5 bases). CDR3 size: 14 residues. The V end lost 0 bases, the J end lost 6 bases, and 14 bases lay between the germline ends. Germline V gene data show CDR1 as DFQATT and CDR2 as SNEGSKA (reference sequence). CDR3: CSARDRVGAAEAFF. The CDR3 DNA follows: TGCAGTGCTAGAGATAGGGTAGGGGCGGCTGAAGCTTTCTTT.

The table lists this clonotype with many counts. The chain recombines TRBV5-8 with TRBJ1-4; 7 bases map to TRBD1. Germline CDR1 and CDR2: SGHTS and YDEGEE. This CDR3 has 16 amino acids. With V trimmed by 3 bases and J by 0 bases, 5 bases remained unmatched. CDR3 amino acids: CASSSGQSSTNEKLFF. CDR3 in DNA: TGTGCCAGCAGCTCGGGACAGTCCTCAACTAATGAAAAACTGTTTTTT.

CDR3 region: CASSVDPETDRENYGYTF. In nucleotides, the CDR3 is TGTGCCAGCAGCGTAGACCCCGAAACGGACAGGGAAAACTATGGCTACACCTTC. This rearrangement joins TRBV9 to TRBJ1-2; 8 bases fit TRBD1. The J segment lost 2 bases and the V segment lost 0 bases, leaving 12 bases of the junction unmatched. The CDR3 is made up of 18 amino acids. The germline gives CDR1 SGDLS, CDR2 YYNGEE.

A word on this clonotype: A much larger clonotype is one base distant, so this may be a read error. The chain combines TRBV7-9 with TRBJ2-7, with TRBD1 as a possible D gene (6 bases). This CDR3 spans 16 amino acids. CDR1 SEHNR and CDR2 FQNEAQ come from the germline V gene (reference sequence). This CDR3 is CASSLNRQGTTYERYF. The CDR3 DNA follows: TGTGCCAGCAGCTTGAATAGGCAGGGGACAACCTACGAGCGGTACTTC. Full variable domain (remainder filled in from reference TRBV7-9 and TRBJ2-7): DTGVSQNPRHKITKRGQNVTFRCDPISEHNRLYWYRQTLGQGPEFLTYFQNEAQLEKSRLLSDRFSAERPKGSFSTLEIQRTEQGDSAMYLCASSLNRQGTTYERYFGPGTRLTVT.